These 21 T cell receptor beta chains were all obtained from the same sample, sequenced in a study of tumor-infiltrating lymphocytes in primary liver carcinoma (dated by TCRdb to about 2017). Without any cell sorting, total RNA and DNA were extracted together from about 19-30 mg of bulk tissue using the AllPrep DNA/RNA mini kit. Sequencing was performed on an Illumina HiSeq 2500. TCRbeta-specific cDNA was reverse-transcribed from approximately 460 ng total RNA using a constant-region primer and ProtoScript II reverse transcriptase. TCRbeta libraries were built with three nested multiplex PCR rounds, a slightly modified ARM-PCR procedure. Multiplex TRBV1-TRBV30 forward primers and a Cbeta reverse primer were used in the first two PCR rounds, each of which was run for around 10 cycles. TCRdb reran the public reads through fastp at Q25 and MiXCR, keeping productive beta chains. Each entry is one CDR3 protein sequence, shown with its most common DNA and genes. Counted in this sample were approximately 99,000 distinct CDR3 sequences; 55% to 75% of them appeared once. The ten largest make up over 9% of the sample.

Specimen: liver tumor tissue from sampling region 5. The cell subset or site label for this specimen denotes: tumor region T5, tumor centre. These TCRs come from an older woman with primary liver carcinoma and hepatitis B virus infection.

This clonotype was recorded a few times. The V gene is TRBV28, the J gene TRBJ2-1; D unresolved. The CDR3 covers 14 residues. From germline, CDR1 is MDHEN and CDR2 SYDVKM. V was shortened by 7 bases and J by 0 bases, with 10 bases between the two germline ends. The chain's CDR3 is CASKASNSYNEQFF. DNA of the CDR3: TGTGCCAGCAAAGCTTCGAACTCCTACAATGAGCAGTTCTTC.

Details on this clonotype: The missing conserved phenylalanine or tryptophan at the end of this CDR3 makes a read error likely. V usage is TRBV10-3 and J usage is TRBJ2-7; D not certain. The CDR3 contains 14 residues. V was pared by 0 bases and J by 3 bases, with 9 bases between. Germline CDR1 ENHRY, CDR2 SYGVKD. CDR3 nucleotides: TGTGCCATCAGTGAGTCCGGGCGGAGCTACGAGCAGTACCTT. Its translation is CAISESGRSYEQYL.

For this clonotype: A read error may account for a junction end that differs from germline. The chain employs TRBV12-3 or TRBV12-4 and TRBJ1-1; D is possibly TRBD1 (5 bases). This CDR3 is 16 amino acids long. The CDR3 loop reads CASSLARQPDLTETFF. The CDR3 DNA follows: TGTGCCAGCAGTTTAGCACGACAGCCGGACCTCACTGAAACTTTCTTT.

This clonotype showed up many times. This could be a read error, since a much larger clone is one nucleotide away. The CDR3 end shows no conserved phenylalanine or tryptophan, and so a read error is likely. The chain employs TRBV11-2 and TRBJ2-1; 7 bases align to TRBD2. Trimming took 1 base from V and 3 from J; bases not matched to a gene: 6. The germline gives CDR1 SGHAT, CDR2 FQNNGV. The CDR3 consists of 16 residues. The CDR3 spells CASSLGFLADYNEQFS. The CDR3 region has the DNA TGTGCCAGCAGCTTAGGTTTTCTAGCGGACTACAATGAGCAGTTCTCC.

The chain joins TRBV29-1 to TRBJ2-7; perhaps TRBD2 as D (6 bases). The CDR3 totals 15 residues. CDR1 and CDR2 from the germline V gene are SQVTM and ANQGSEA. The germline V and J ends were trimmed by 6 bases and 6 bases, with 24 bases remaining between them. CDR3 sequence: CSVAFNIGPRGEQYF. CDR3 coding DNA: TGCAGCGTCGCTTTCAACATCGGACCGCGGGGCGAGCAGTACTTC.

The genes are TRBV15 and TRBJ1-5; the D gene is possibly TRBD1 (5 bases). The CDR3 consists of 21 residues. Trimming took 0 bases from V and 2 from J, leaving 26 bases between them. Germline assignment: CDR1 LNHNV and CDR2 YYDKDF (reference sequence). The CDR3 is CATSRDLGDRPGPWGNQPQHF. The CDR3 coding sequence is TGTGCCACCAGCAGAGATCTAGGTGATCGACCGGGACCCTGGGGCAATCAGCCCCAGCATTTT.

As concerns this clonotype: The conserved phenylalanine or tryptophan is not found at the CDR3 terminus, so this likely reflects a read error. The V gene is TRBV11-2, the J gene TRBJ2-3, with 11 bases matching TRBD2. This CDR3 is built from 15 residues. The germline CDR1 and CDR2 sequences are SGHAT and FQNNGV. CDR3 residues: CANSPGLAGSDTQYL. In nucleotides, the CDR3 is TGTGCCAACAGCCCTGGACTAGCGGGCTCAGATACGCAGTATCTT.

Note on this clonotype: Its ends do not fully match the called genes, so a read error is possible. This chain uses TRBV28 with TRBJ2-7, with D perhaps TRBD1 (6 bases). The CDR3 is 17 amino acids. CDR1 is MDHEN and CDR2 is SYDVKM in the germline V gene. The CDR3: CACSFQLRDTSPYEQYF. The CDR3 nucleotides read TGTGCCTGCAGCTTTCAACTCCGGGACACTTCCCCCTACGAGCAGTACTTC.

The chain carries TRBV18 and TRBJ2-5, with 7 bases fitting TRBD2. Trimming at V came to 0 bases and at J to 5 bases, leaving 6 bases not matched to a gene. Germline-derived CDR1 and CDR2 are KGHSH and LQKENI. The CDR3 is 15 residues long. CDR3 in amino acids: CASSPPTARGETQYF. CDR3 in DNA: TGTGCCAGCTCACCACCGACCGCGCGGGGGGAGACCCAGTACTTC.

Comments on this clonotype: At one of its ends the junction is not consistent with the germline gene, which may arise from a read error. The chain joins TRBV5-1 to TRBJ2-1, with TRBD1 identical over 7 bases. CDR1 is SGHRS and CDR2 is YFSETQ in the germline V gene. The CDR3 totals 15 residues. The CDR3, as DNA: TGCACCAGCAGCTTGGCTGGACAGGTGGGCTATGAGCAGTTCTTC. Translation gives CTSSLAGQVGYEQFF.

This clonotype was recorded at least ten times. The rearrangement uses TRBV5-4 and TRBJ2-4; either TRBD1 or TRBD2 may fit D (6 bases each). Trimming cost V 3 bases and J 9 bases, with 16 bases left between them. The CDR3 consists of 14 residues. Germline CDR1 and CDR2: SGHNT and YYREEE (reference sequence). For the CDR3, the DNA is TGTGCCAGCAGCTCGTCGGAGGGGACATCCATTCAGTACTTC. This codes for CASSSSEGTSIQYF.

The chain combines TRBV30 with TRBJ1-4; D gene uncertain. CDR3 size: 14 residues. CDR1 is GTSNPN, CDR2 SVGIG, per germline (reference sequence). CDR3 DNA sequence: TGTGCTCGGAGTCTAGGCGGGCTCGGTGAAAAACTGTTTTTT. Residues: CARSLGGLGEKLFF.

This clonotype occurred once. This CDR3 is CASSPQRNSYNEQFF. DNA for the CDR3: TGTGCCAGCTCACCACAGCGGAACTCCTACAATGAGCAGTTCTTC. The chain joins TRBV18 to TRBJ2-1; weak D call: TRBD2 (5 bases). The CDR3 runs 15 residues. Trimming stripped 1 base from V and 0 bases from J, with 7 bases between. Germline V gene lookup returns CDR1 KGHSH and CDR2 LQKENI.

The chain links TRBV5-5 to TRBJ1-5; D remains ambiguous. The DNA end is more similar to TRBJ2-3, so the J call may be wrong. The CDR3 loop spans 13 amino acids. Germline V lookup: CDR1 SGHKS, CDR2 YYEKEE (reference sequence). As DNA, the CDR3 is TGTGCCAGCAGCTCATGGTACAATCAACCCCAGTATTTT. It is translated as CASSSWYNQPQYF.

Concerning this clonotype: This could be a read error, since a much larger clone is one nucleotide away. The chain carries TRBV4-1 and TRBJ1-1, with D perhaps TRBD1 (5 bases). CDR3 size: 15 residues. The germline gives CDR1 MGHRA, CDR2 YSYEKL. V was shortened by 1 base and J by 0 bases, with 9 bases between the two germline ends. CDR3 DNA: TGCGCCAGCAGCCAAGGGGGCACTCTGAACACTGAAGCTTTCTTT. This gives the protein CASSQGGTLNTEAFF.

For this clonotype: This may be a read error, as it is one base from a much larger clone. V and J are TRBV7-9 and TRBJ2-1, with D possibly being TRBD2 (7 bases). The CDR3 loop spans 15 amino acids. CDR1 is SEHNR, CDR2 FQNEAQ, per germline (reference sequence). The CDR3 nucleotides read TGTGCCAGCAGCTTAGGCTCGGGGGGCTTCAATGGGCAGTTCTTC. This gives the protein CASSLGSGGFNGQFF.

Comments on this clonotype: Germline is not matched at one junction end, which may reflect a read error. This chain joins TRBV4-1 and TRBJ2-2; D gene uncertain. This CDR3 is 14 amino acids long. Germline loops: CDR1 MGHRA, CDR2 YSYEKL. CDR3 bases: TGCGCCTGCAGCCAGGCCTACAGTCCCGGGGAGCTGTTTTTT. It translates to CACSQAYSPGELFF.

Regarding this clonotype: The junction departs from the called germline gene at one end, perhaps through a read error. This chain connects TRBV12-3 or TRBV12-4 to TRBJ1-2; D unresolved. This CDR3 contains 12 residues. CDR3 residues: CASRLNDYGYTF. In DNA form, the CDR3 reads TGTGCCAGCAGGCTTAACGACTATGGTTACACCTTC.

About this clonotype itself: At one end, the junction sequence differs from germline, possibly due to a read error. This chain joins TRBV7-9 and TRBJ2-1, with TRBD2 as a possible D gene (6 bases). The CDR3 is made up of 15 amino acids. The germline CDR1 and CDR2 sequences are SEHNR and FQNEAQ (reference sequence). CDR3 sequence: CASSLALRTTNEQLF. In nucleotides, the CDR3 is TGTGCCAGCAGCTTAGCGCTAAGGACTACAAATGAGCAGCTCTTC.

A remark on this clonotype: Possible read error: a much larger clone is one base away. No conserved phenylalanine or tryptophan is present at the end of the CDR3, so a read error is the likely explanation. The chain has TRBV5-1 and TRBJ2-5; possibly TRBD2 for D (5 bases). The V end lost 2 bases, the J end lost 5 bases, and 13 bases lay between the germline ends. Germline V CDR1 and CDR2: SGHRS, YFSETQ. The CDR3 loop spans 14 amino acids. CDR3 protein: CASSLGVRGETQYI. CDR3 nucleotides: TGCGCCAGCAGCTTAGGAGTAAGAGGGGAGACCCAGTACATC.

This clonotype was detected once. It may be a read error: a sequence one base away is much more abundant. This sequence joins TRBV28 and TRBJ2-7, with 10 bases aligning to TRBD2. The germline V gene encodes CDR1 MDHEN and CDR2 SYDVKM. The CDR3 runs to 13 residues. The DNA for the CDR3 is TGTGCCATCACTAGCGGGACGTCCTACGGGCAGTACTTC. It codes for CAITSGTSYGQYF.